The T cell receptor (beta chain) described here comes from a study of T-cell memory formation after mild COVID-19. Study findings and constraints: Memory sampled before infection contained some responding clones, suggesting cross-reactive memory joined. CD4+ clones that contracted lay mainly in CM and EM; CD8+ ones lay in EMRA.

The CDR3 has 16 residues. The V and J ends lost 4 bases and 0 bases respectively, with 14 bases between them. Germline V gene data show CDR1 as SGHRS and CDR2 as YFSETQ. Each CDR3 protein gets one entry after TCRdb re-called the 5' RACE reads with MiXCR. The data contain under 450,000 distinct CDR3 sequences, 20% to 25% of them singletons. Regarding this clonotype: No antigen is known for it.

The J gene is TRBJ2-1, the V gene TRBV5-1; unclear D gene. This sequence originates from a man aged 18 to 29 who had mild COVID-19 (a few samples of this study predate the infection). Cell type and time point are not known. The sample taken for sequencing was PBMCs or a T cell subset sorted from them (not recorded which). CDR3 bases: TGCGCCAGCAGCCGGACCGGGTCAAGCTCCTACAATGAGCAGTTCTTC. Protein sequence: CASSRTGSSSYNEQFF.